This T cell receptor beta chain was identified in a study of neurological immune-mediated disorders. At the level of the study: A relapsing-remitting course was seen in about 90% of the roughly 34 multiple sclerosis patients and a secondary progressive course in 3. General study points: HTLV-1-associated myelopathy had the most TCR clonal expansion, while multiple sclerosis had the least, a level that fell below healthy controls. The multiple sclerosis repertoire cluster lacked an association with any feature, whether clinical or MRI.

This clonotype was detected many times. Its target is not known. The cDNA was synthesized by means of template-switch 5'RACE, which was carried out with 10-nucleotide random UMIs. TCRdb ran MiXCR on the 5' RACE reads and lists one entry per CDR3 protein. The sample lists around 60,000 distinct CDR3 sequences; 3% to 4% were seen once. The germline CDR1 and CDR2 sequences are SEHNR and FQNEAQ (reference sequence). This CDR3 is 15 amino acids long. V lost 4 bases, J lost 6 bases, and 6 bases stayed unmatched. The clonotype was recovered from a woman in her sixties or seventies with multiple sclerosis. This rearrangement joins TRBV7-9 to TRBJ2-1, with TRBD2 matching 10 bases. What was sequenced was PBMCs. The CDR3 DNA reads TGTGCCAGCAGCTCCTTTAGCGGGAGGCGCAATGAGCAGTTCTTC. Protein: CASSSFSGRRNEQFF.